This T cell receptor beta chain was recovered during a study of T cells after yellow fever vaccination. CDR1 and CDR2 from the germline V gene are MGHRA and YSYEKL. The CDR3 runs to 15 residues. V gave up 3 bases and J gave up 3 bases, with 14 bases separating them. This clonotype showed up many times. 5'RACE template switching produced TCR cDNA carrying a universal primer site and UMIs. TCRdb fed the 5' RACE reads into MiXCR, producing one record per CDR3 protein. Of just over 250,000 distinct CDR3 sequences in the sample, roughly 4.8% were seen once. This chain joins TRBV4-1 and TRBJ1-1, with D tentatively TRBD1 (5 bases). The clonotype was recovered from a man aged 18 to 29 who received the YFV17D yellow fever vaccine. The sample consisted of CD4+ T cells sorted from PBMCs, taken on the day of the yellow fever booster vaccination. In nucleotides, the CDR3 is TGCGCCAGCAGCCAGCCGAGGGAGGGGCACACTGAAGCTTTCTTT. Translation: CASSQPREGHTEAFF.